A selection of T cell receptor beta chains follows, all from one sample in a study of blood T cell repertoires in COVID-19. Data came from immunoSEQ multiplex PCR; TCRdb stores just in-frame clones and leaves some out. Of 150,000 to 200,000 clones in the sample, approximately 88% were seen once. Sample: peripheral blood. These receptors originate from a woman aged 25 to 39 with acute or convalescent COVID-19. Each CDR3 is given with its conserved first and last residue. A D gene is named only where the DNA matches it firmly. A row's size may be missing; if present it is once, few, many or a size class.

clone_size	v_call	d_call	j_call	cdr3_nt	cdr3_aa
NA	TRBV6-5	TRBD1	TRBJ1-2	TGTGCCAGCCGGGACAGTCCTAACTATGGCTACACCTTC	CASRDSPNYGYTF
NA	TRBV5-1	TRBD2	TRBJ2-5	TGCGCCAGCAGCCGAGCGGGAGGGCAGGTGACCCAGTACTTC	CASSRAGGQVTQYF
NA	TRBV24-1	TRBD2	TRBJ2-1	TGTGCCACCGGGACTAGCGGGAGGGCAGGGAATGAGCAGTTCTTC	CATGTSGRAGNEQFF
few	TRBV19	TRBD1	TRBJ1-1	TGTGCCAGTAGTACCACAGGGGGGCCTCTTGGAGCTTTCTTT	CASSTTGGPLGAFF
NA	TRBV5-1	NA	TRBJ2-1	TGCGCCAGCAGCTACCTCACCGACAGCCTTCCAGACAATGAGCAGTTCTTC	CASSYLTDSLPDNEQFF
few	TRBV12-3/TRBV12-4	NA	TRBJ1-1	TGTGCCAGCAGTTTAGGAGTCCTGAGGGCTTTCTTT	CASSLGVLRAFF
NA	TRBV18	NA	TRBJ2-3	TGTGCCAGCTCACCAGGACAGGAAAACCCGGGGGCCGTTCATTTT	CASSPGQENPGAVHF
NA	TRBV7-6	TRBD1	TRBJ1-3	TGTGCCAGCAGACCGACAGGGACTGGAAACACCATATATTTT	CASRPTGTGNTIYF
NA	TRBV5-4	TRBD1	TRBJ2-5	TGTGCCAGCAGCTTGATGCCGGGACAGGGCCAAGAGACCCAGTACTTC	CASSLMPGQGQETQYF
NA	TRBV10-3	NA	TRBJ2-3	TGTGCCATGCGGGGCCTAGCAGATACGCAGTATTTT	CAMRGLADTQYF
NA	TRBV5-4	TRBD1	TRBJ1-3	TGTGCCAGCAGCCGGGACAGCGCCGAGTACACCATATATTTT	CASSRDSAEYTIYF
NA	TRBV5-1	TRBD1	TRBJ1-1	TGCGCCACCCGGGACAGGTCTTCGAACACTGAAGCTTTCTTT	CATRDRSSNTEAFF
NA	TRBV7-2	NA	TRBJ1-5	TGTGCCAGCAGCTTAGGATCGCAGGGGCCCCAGCATTTT	CASSLGSQGPQHF
NA	TRBV10-1	TRBD1	TRBJ1-4	TGCGCCAGCAGTGATTCTGGACAGGGAGGAGAAAAACTGTTTTTT	CASSDSGQGGEKLFF
NA	TRBV27	NA	TRBJ2-1	TGTGCCAGCAGTTTAGGTCAGCGCCCGCAGTTCTTC	CASSLGQRPQFF
NA	TRBV6-5	NA	TRBJ2-2	TGTGCCAGCAGTTTCCAGCGGAACACCGGGGAGCTGTTTTTT	CASSFQRNTGELFF
NA	TRBV18	NA	TRBJ2-7	TGTGCCAGCTCACCATTAGCTCCACCCTACGAGCAGTACTTC	CASSPLAPPYEQYF
NA	TRBV6-5	NA	TRBJ2-1	TGTGCCAGCGCCGTCGCCCATACCGGGGTTGAGCAGTTCTTC	CASAVAHTGVEQFF
NA	TRBV10-2	NA	TRBJ2-7	TGCGCCAGCGGGCCGGGAAGCACCGCGTACGAGCAGTACTTC	CASGPGSTAYEQYF
many	TRBV9	NA	TRBJ2-2	TGTGCCAGCAGCGTAGGAGGACTCCACACCGGGGAGCTGTTTTTT	CASSVGGLHTGELFF
NA	TRBV29-1	NA	TRBJ1-1	TGCAGCGTTGTGTCCCTTGAAGCTTTCTTT	CSVVSLEAFF
NA	TRBV4-1	NA	TRBJ2-1	TGCGCCAGCAGCCCTGGGGGGGAGCAGTTCTTC	CASSPGGEQFF
NA	TRBV29-1	NA	TRBJ1-2	TGCAGCGTTGAAGAGCCTAGTGGCTACACCTTC	CSVEEPSGYTF
NA	TRBV6-4	TRBD1	TRBJ1-1	TGTGCCAGCAGTGAACAGGGGGGAAGCACTGAAGCTTTCTTT	CASSEQGGSTEAFF
NA	TRBV6-5	NA	TRBJ2-1	TGTGCCAGCAGACAGACAAGCTACAATGAGCAGTTCTTC	CASRQTSYNEQFF
NA	TRBV3-1/TRBV3-2	NA	TRBJ2-5	TGTGCCAGCAGCCACCGAGGGCTAGATGAGACCCAGTACTTC	CASSHRGLDETQYF
NA	TRBV18	NA	TRBJ2-1	TGTGCCAGCTCACCACCTGGACTCGGGGGCAATGAGCAGTTCTTC	CASSPPGLGGNEQFF
NA	TRBV11-3	NA	TRBJ2-5	TGTGCCAGCAGCTTAGGTTCTGCGGGAGAGACCCAGTACTTC	CASSLGSAGETQYF
once	TRBV11-1	TRBD2	TRBJ2-1	TGTGCCAGCAGCCCGATAGCGGGAGGAAGGGAGCAGTTCTTC	CASSPIAGGREQFF
NA	TRBV5-1	NA	TRBJ2-2	TGCGCCAGCCATAGCGGGAACACCGGGGAGCTGTTTTTT	CASHSGNTGELFF
NA	TRBV6-6	NA	TRBJ2-2	TGTGCCAGCAGTTACGAGGGTTTGAATGTTGGCGGGGAGCTGTTTTTT	CASSYEGLNVGGELFF
once	TRBV7-8	NA	TRBJ2-3	TGTGCCAGCAGTTATCGAGCGGGCGGCGCAAGCACAGATACGCAGTATTTT	CASSYRAGGASTDTQYF
few	TRBV11-2	TRBD2	TRBJ2-7	TGTGCCAGCAGCACCTCCCAGCGGGAGGGTTACGAGCAGTACTTC	CASSTSQREGYEQYF
NA	TRBV5-6	NA	TRBJ1-4	TGTGCCAGCAGCTTGGGGCTGTCAGGTGAAAAACTGTTTTTT	CASSLGLSGEKLFF
NA	TRBV5-8	NA	TRBJ1-5	TGTGCCAGCAGCTTCACCGGGCCTACAGGGCAGCCCCAGCATTTT	CASSFTGPTGQPQHF
NA	TRBV20-1	NA	TRBJ2-1	TGCAGTGCTAGTTTACTAGCAGCTTACAATGAGCAGTTCTTC	CSASLLAAYNEQFF
NA	TRBV2	TRBD1	TRBJ1-4	TGTGCCAGTACAGGGGCGAGTAATGAAAAACTGTTTTTT	CASTGASNEKLFF
NA	TRBV5-1	NA	TRBJ2-7	TGCGCCAGCAGCTTGTCAGGGCACAGCTCCTACGAGCAGTACTTC	CASSLSGHSSYEQYF
NA	TRBV5-1	NA	TRBJ2-2	TGCGCCAGCAGCCCCGGAGCAGGGGACACCGGGGAGCTGTTTTTT	CASSPGAGDTGELFF
NA	TRBV28	TRBD2	TRBJ2-2	TGTGCCAGCAGTCTAGCGGTGAACACCGGGGAGCTGTTTTTT	CASSLAVNTGELFF
NA	TRBV21-1	NA	TRBJ2-2	TGTGCCAGCAGCGGAAGACTAGCGGGATTACCCGGGGAGCTGTTTTTT	CASSGRLAGLPGELFF
NA	TRBV18	NA	TRBJ2-6	TGTGCCAGCTCCGTCCCCTCCGGGGCCAACGTCCTGACTTTC	CASSVPSGANVLTF
NA	TRBV5-1	TRBD2	TRBJ2-1	TGCGCCAGCAGTGATGGGACTACAAATGAGCAGTTCTTC	CASSDGTTNEQFF
NA	TRBV7-9	TRBD2	TRBJ2-5	TGTGCCAGCGGGCTAGCGGGAGAGACCCAGTACTTC	CASGLAGETQYF
NA	TRBV28	NA	TRBJ2-7	TGTGCCAGCAGTTTTACGGCGGGTCCAACCTACGAGCAGTACTTC	CASSFTAGPTYEQYF
NA	TRBV12-5	TRBD2	TRBJ2-1	TGTGCTAGTGGTGCATCAGATCACCTACCGGGACTAGTAACAAATGAGCAGTTCTTC	CASGASDHLPGLVTNEQFF
NA	TRBV7-9	TRBD1	TRBJ1-2	TGTGCCAGCAGTCAACAGGGGGCACTCTATGGCTACACCTTC	CASSQQGALYGYTF
NA	TRBV6-1	NA	TRBJ2-7	TGTGCCAGCAGTGAAGGAGGGAACGAGCAGTACTTC	CASSEGGNEQYF
once	TRBV5-1	NA	TRBJ1-6	TGCGCCAGCAGCTTGGATACTCTCAATTCACCCCTCCACTTT	CASSLDTLNSPLHF
NA	TRBV20-1	NA	TRBJ1-3	TGCAGTGCTAGTACGGCGGAGATTGGAAACACCATATATTTT	CSASTAEIGNTIYF
NA	TRBV7-6	TRBD1	TRBJ2-7	TGTGCCAGCAGCAGCTACCGGGACAGGGACCACGAGCAGTACTTC	CASSSYRDRDHEQYF
NA	TRBV6-5	NA	TRBJ2-1	TGTGCCAGCAGTTACTTAGCAAACAATGAGCAGTTCTTC	CASSYLANNEQFF
NA	TRBV20-1	NA	TRBJ1-5	TGCAGTGCTAGTGCAAGCAATCAGCCCCAGCATTTT	CSASASNQPQHF
NA	TRBV20-1	NA	TRBJ2-7	TGCAGTGCTAGTTTTGTAGCGGGACAGTACGAGCAGTACTTC	CSASFVAGQYEQYF
few	TRBV18	NA	TRBJ2-5	TGTGCCAGCTCAGCGGAGCAAGAGACCCAGTACTTC	CASSAEQETQYF
NA	TRBV24-1	NA	TRBJ2-1	TGTGCCACCAGTGATTTGGACAGAAACAATGAGCAGTTCTTC	CATSDLDRNNEQFF
NA	TRBV18	NA	TRBJ2-7	TGTGCCAGCTCTCCGACTTTCTCCTACGAGCAGTACTTC	CASSPTFSYEQYF
NA	TRBV6-5	TRBD2	TRBJ2-7	TGTGCCAGCAGACGGACTAGCTCCTACGAGCAGTACTTC	CASRRTSSYEQYF
NA	TRBV18	TRBD2	TRBJ2-1	TGTGCCAGCTCACTTACTGACGGGACTATCAACTACAATGAGCAGTTCTTC	CASSLTDGTINYNEQFF